This TCR beta chain originates from a study of CD8 T cells in ankylosing spondylitis (dated by TCRdb to between 2016 and 2019). Some background on the complete study: The study profiled T cell receptor beta repertoires in healthy donors and ankylosing spondylitis patients to find disease-linked TCR variants. The whole study cohort included 95 to 130 healthy donors and under 30 ankylosing spondylitis patients. Peripheral blood was sampled, and synovial fluid was additionally collected from ankylosing spondylitis patients. Here is what the overall study found, with its caveats: The disease-linked clones were reported as significantly enriched in matched synovial fluid samples from ankylosing spondylitis patients. A TCR beta motif of several highly homologous amino acid variants appeared characteristic of blood from ankylosing spondylitis patients. In peripheral blood, the disease-linked clones were found at relatively low frequencies and had a CD8+ phenotype. Some TCR beta motif variants had previously been reported in synovial fluid and blood of reactive arthritis patients, which suggested common disease-initiation mechanisms.

CDR1 is given as DFQATT and CDR2 as SNEGSKA, both from the germline V gene (reference sequence). The CDR3 runs 15 amino acids, cysteine and phenylalanine included. Left in the record is the CDR3 DNA by itself, 45 bases read in frame from the first base. V loses 0 bases of germline sequence and J loses 2 bases, and the interval between the two ends is 11 bases. The sequencer was an Illumina HiSeq 2500. TCR beta libraries were prepared by quantitative 5'-RACE with molecular barcodes. The original pipeline was this. A new computational method, built on a probabilistic model of VDJ rearrangement, was used to identify disease-linked TCR variants. The public sequencing data were trimmed at Q25 with fastp and processed into clonotypes with MiXCR by TCRdb, which kept only in-frame beta chains. A single entry per CDR3 protein holds the most common genes and DNA from its merged rows. The V and J calls and clone size come from TCRdb's table, not from the authors' own analysis. The sample table shows roughly 120,000 distinct CDR3 sequences, and roughly 15% are seen once. Together, the top ten hold about 3% of the sample.

In this sample, this clonotype turned up a few times. Its antigen is still unknown. The sample holds no much larger clone one base away, and base qualities are not on file. The chain was built from TRBV20-1 and TRBJ2-1; the D gene is not confidently resolved. Sequenced sample: blood, either unsorted or a sorted T cell fraction (not recorded which). The receptor comes from a female donor with ankylosing spondylitis or in good health (not recorded which). The nucleotides are TGCAGTGCTAGAGATTTTCAGATTACCTACAATGAGCAGTTCTTC. Its translation reads: CSARDFQITYNEQFF.